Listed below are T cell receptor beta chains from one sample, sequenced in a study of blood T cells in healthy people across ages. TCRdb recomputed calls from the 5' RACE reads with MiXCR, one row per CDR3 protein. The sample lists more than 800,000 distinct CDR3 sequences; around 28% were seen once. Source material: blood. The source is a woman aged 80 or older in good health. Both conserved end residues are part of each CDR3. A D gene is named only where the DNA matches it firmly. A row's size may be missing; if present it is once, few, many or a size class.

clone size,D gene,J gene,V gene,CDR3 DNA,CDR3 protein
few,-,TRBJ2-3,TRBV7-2,TGTGCCAGCAGCTTAATAGGGAACGCAGATACGCAGTATTTT,CASSLIGNADTQYF
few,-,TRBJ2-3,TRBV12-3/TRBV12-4,TGTGCCAGCAGTTTAGCTCTCATCGCAGATACGCAGTATTTT,CASSLALIADTQYF
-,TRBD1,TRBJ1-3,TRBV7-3,TGTGCCAGCAGCCGAGGACAGGGGTTTGGAAACACCATATATTTT,CASSRGQGFGNTIYF
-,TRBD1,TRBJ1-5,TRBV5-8,TGTGCCAGCAACAGGGGGCTTAATCAGCCCCAGCATTTT,CASNRGLNQPQHF
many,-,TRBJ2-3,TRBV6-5,TGTGCCAGCAGTTTAAACAGCTACACAGATACGCAGTATTTT,CASSLNSYTDTQYF
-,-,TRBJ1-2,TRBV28,TGTGCCAGCCTTCGTCCGGGGCATGGCTACACCTTC,CASLRPGHGYTF
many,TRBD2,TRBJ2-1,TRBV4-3,TGCGCCAGCAGTCTTACTAGCGGAGCTAGCTCCTACAATGAGCAGTTCTTC,CASSLTSGASSYNEQFF
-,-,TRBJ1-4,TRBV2,TGTGCCAGCGGATCAGGGGTCCTTAATGAAAAACTGTTTTTT,CASGSGVLNEKLFF
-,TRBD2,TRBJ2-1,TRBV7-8,TGTGCCAGCAGCTCCGGACTAGCGGAAGGGAAGTTCTTC,CASSSGLAEGKFF
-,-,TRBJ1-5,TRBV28,TGTGCCAGCAGTGACCACGGGGGTGGAAATCAGCCCCAGCATTTT,CASSDHGGGNQPQHF
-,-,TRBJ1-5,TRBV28,TGTGCCAGCACAAGGGCTGGCCAACAGCCCCAGCATTTT,CASTRAGQQPQHF
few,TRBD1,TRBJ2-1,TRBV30,TGTGCCTGGAGTCGAAGGCCAGGGGGCTTGAATGAGCAGTTCTTC,CAWSRRPGGLNEQFF
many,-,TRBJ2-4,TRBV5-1,TGCGCCAGCAGCTTGGGAGCCCTGCAGGCCAAAAACATTCAGTACTTC,CASSLGALQAKNIQYF
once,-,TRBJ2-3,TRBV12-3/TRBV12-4,TGTGCCAGCAGTGTAGACGGGGTAGGAGCAGATACGCAGTATTTT,CASSVDGVGADTQYF
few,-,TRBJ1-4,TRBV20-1,TGCAGTGCTAGAGATGGCAGCCAAATGAAAAAACTGTTTTTT,CSARDGSQMKKLFF
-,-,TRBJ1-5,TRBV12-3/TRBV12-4,TGTGCCAGCAGGCCCTTATCAGGTGAGGAGCCCCAGCATTTT,CASRPLSGEEPQHF
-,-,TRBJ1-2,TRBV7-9,TGTGCCAGCAGCATGGCGTCAGGGTCCAACTATGGCTACACCTTC,CASSMASGSNYGYTF
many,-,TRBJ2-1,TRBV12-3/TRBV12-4,TGTGCCAGCAGTAAAGGGGGTGAGCAGTTCTTC,CASSKGGEQFF
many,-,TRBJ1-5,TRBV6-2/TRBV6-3,TGTGCCAGCACCCCGACGGGCCCTAGCAATCAGCCCCAGCATTTT,CASTPTGPSNQPQHF